The present T cell receptor beta chain was sequenced within a study of PD-L1 blockade in urothelial cancer. Trimming removed 7 bases from V and 4 bases from J, with 16 bases in between. The CDR3 runs 14 residues. Per germline, CDR1 MNHEY and CDR2 SMNVEV (reference sequence). TCRdb keeps only in-frame clones here, not all; method: immunoSEQ multiplex PCR. The sample has under 55,000 clones, about 88% seen once; the top ten hold 3.2%. As for time point: pretreatment peripheral blood. This sequence originates from a man aged 65-85 years with urothelial cancer. V is TRBV27 and J is TRBJ1-2, with D possibly being TRBD1 (5 bases). The material sequenced was PBMCs, taken around atezolizumab (anti-PD-L1) treatment. CDR3 in amino acids: CASTSREGGYGYTF. The DNA of the CDR3 is TGTGCCAGCACCTCCAGGGAGGGAGGCTATGGCTACACCTTC.